Presented here are 29 T cell receptor beta chains from one specimen sequenced in a study of blood T cells in healthy people across ages. Together with a sample-barcoded 5' primer, a J-beta primer mix was included in a second PCR lasting roughly 6 to 12 cycles. Using its own MiXCR run on the 5' RACE reads, TCRdb lists one record per CDR3 protein. This sample has 980,000 or so distinct CDR3 sequences; approximately 49% occur once, and the top ten carry over 10%. The sequencing input was blood. These receptors came from a man aged 30-40 years in good health.

This clonotype has only a few counts. The chain combines TRBV6-1 with TRBJ1-2; no firm D call. CDR1 is MNHNS and CDR2 is SASEGT in the germline V gene. The CDR3 contains 14 residues. The V and J ends lost 1 base and 4 bases respectively, with 10 bases between them. The CDR3 region is CASSEEAVGYGYTF. In nucleotides, the CDR3 is TGTGCCAGCAGTGAAGAGGCGGTTGGCTATGGCTACACCTTC.

This clonotype was picked up a small number of times. The chain links TRBV5-1 to TRBJ2-7; D is unresolved. This CDR3 region has 13 residues. V lost 1 base, J lost 0 bases, and 5 bases lay in between. Germline V lookup: CDR1 SGHRS, CDR2 YFSETQ. CDR3 residues: CASSLRISYEQYF. The CDR3 DNA is TGCGCCAGCAGCTTGAGGATCTCCTACGAGCAGTACTTC.

The J gene is TRBJ2-3, the V gene TRBV7-9, with a tentative D call TRBD1 (6 bases). Germline CDR1 reads SEHNR; CDR2 reads FQNEAQ (reference sequence). The CDR3 runs to 15 residues. Trimming left V 5 bases short and J 1 base short, with 13 bases between. CDR3: CASSANRAGTDTQYF. The CDR3 nucleotides are TGTGCCAGCAGCGCAAACAGGGCCGGCACAGATACGCAGTATTTT.

The chain joins TRBV29-1 to TRBJ2-1, with 8 bases identical to TRBD1. The trim removed 6 bases at V and 4 bases at J, leaving 5 bases unmatched. The germline gives CDR1 SQVTM, CDR2 ANQGSEA. This CDR3 has 13 amino acids. CDR3 DNA sequence: TGCAGCGTGCTTGGACAGGGTTACAATGAGCAGTTCTTC. Protein: CSVLGQGYNEQFF.

This sequence joins TRBV10-3 and TRBJ1-5; D possibly corresponds to TRBD1 (6 bases). This CDR3 is built from 17 residues. Trimming pared 0 bases from V and 0 bases from J, leaving 12 bases between. Germline CDR1 reads ENHRY; CDR2 reads SYGVKD. The CDR3 loop is CAISESQGSYSNQPQHF. The DNA of the CDR3 is TGTGCCATCAGTGAGTCCCAGGGGAGTTATAGCAATCAGCCCCAGCATTTT.

This clonotype was seen a handful of times. The CDR3 reads CSADSTGVTDTQYF. CDR3 sequence (DNA): TGCAGTGCCGACTCTACCGGAGTCACAGATACGCAGTATTTT. The chain links TRBV20-1 to TRBJ2-3; unclear D gene. Germline V gene data show CDR1 as DFQATT and CDR2 as SNEGSKA (reference sequence). Trimming removed 6 bases at V and 2 bases at J, with 15 bases between. CDR3 length equals 14 residues.

This clonotype was picked up a small number of times. The genes are TRBV20-1 and TRBJ2-3, with D perhaps matching TRBD2 (5 bases). Looked up from germline, CDR1 is DFQATT and CDR2 is SNEGSKA (reference sequence). This CDR3 is built from 14 residues. V was trimmed by 4 bases and J by 6 bases, leaving 17 bases between them. Here the CDR3 reads CSAKSPSVADTQYF. The DNA for the CDR3 is TGCAGTGCTAAATCACCCAGTGTAGCGGATACGCAGTATTTT.

The rearrangement links TRBV12-3 or TRBV12-4 to TRBJ1-2; a possible D gene is TRBD1 (6 bases). This CDR3 contains 15 residues. V shed 2 bases and J shed 6 bases, with 16 bases lying between them. The CDR3 DNA is TGTGCCAGCAGTTTAAAGGCAGGGGTGAACGATGGCTACACCTTC. Translated: CASSLKAGVNDGYTF.

This clonotype has more than one count but fewer than ten. This chain links TRBV12-3 or TRBV12-4 with TRBJ1-5; no clear D gene. This CDR3 is 8 amino acids long. The CDR3 loop is CAVQPQHF. Written as DNA, the CDR3 is TGTGCAGTTCAGCCCCAGCATTTT.

V gene TRBV28 combines with J gene TRBJ2-5, with TRBD2 matching over 13 bases. CDR1 is MDHEN, CDR2 SYDVKM, per germline. The CDR3 is 18 amino acids. Losses at the gene ends were 1 base for V and 5 bases for J; bases not matched to a gene: 10. In nucleotides, the CDR3 is TGTGCCAGCAGTTTATACGTCGGGACTAGCGGGGAGGATGAGACCCAGTACTTC. It encodes CASSLYVGTSGEDETQYF.

V usage is TRBV7-8 and J usage is TRBJ2-7, with D maybe TRBD2 (5 bases). Trimming stripped 5 bases from V and 4 bases from J, with 21 bases between. Germline CDR1 is SGHVS and CDR2 is FQNEAQ. CDR3 length: 16 residues. The DNA of the CDR3 is TGTGCCAGCAGCCCTAGTCTAGCCATCGAGCGTTACGAGCAGTACTTC. Protein sequence: CASSPSLAIERYEQYF.

This clonotype was seen a few times. The chain recombines TRBV28 with TRBJ2-4; D may be TRBD1 (5 bases). The germline gives CDR1 MDHEN, CDR2 SYDVKM. Trimming shortened V by 3 bases and J by 0 bases, and 12 bases separated the two germline ends. The CDR3 sequence is 16 residues long. The CDR3 region is CASSFQGVLAKNIQYF. For the CDR3, the DNA is TGTGCCAGCAGTTTTCAGGGCGTACTAGCCAAAAACATTCAGTACTTC.

This clonotype was detected only a few times. The chain combines TRBV3-1 with TRBJ2-4, with D perhaps matching TRBD2 (6 bases). Trimming removed 3 bases from V and 0 bases from J, with 15 bases in between. Germline V gene data show CDR1 as LGHDT and CDR2 as YNNKEL (reference sequence). The CDR3 length is 17 residues. CDR3 amino acids: CASSQAGLILAKNIQYF. CDR3 nucleotide sequence: TGTGCCAGCAGCCAGGCGGGACTGATACTAGCCAAAAACATTCAGTACTTC.

The chain combines TRBV30 with TRBJ1-6, with 7 bases fitting TRBD1. The CDR3 runs to 16 residues. Trimming removed 1 base from V and 7 bases from J; junction bases left unmatched: 10. Germline CDR1 and CDR2: GTSNPN and SVGIG (reference sequence). The CDR3 protein is CAWSAATGPRNSPLHF. DNA for the CDR3: TGTGCCTGGAGTGCGGCGACAGGGCCCCGAAATTCACCCCTCCACTTT.

The chain links TRBV19 to TRBJ1-4; no clear D. CDR3 size: 14 residues. V shed 3 bases and J shed 4 bases, with 9 bases lying between them. CDR1 and CDR2 from the germline V gene are LNHDA and SQIVND (reference sequence). CDR3 residues: CASSMSAINEKLFF. CDR3 bases: TGTGCCAGTAGTATGTCGGCCATTAATGAAAAACTGTTTTTT.

This chain links TRBV6-6 with TRBJ1-1; perhaps TRBD1 as D (5 bases). Germline loops: CDR1 MNHNY, CDR2 SVGAGI (reference sequence). V was cut by 9 bases and J by 1 base, with 12 bases left in between. The CDR3 runs 13 residues. In DNA form, the CDR3 reads TGTGCCAGAATGGGGGAGAAGAACACTGAAGCTTTCTTT. This encodes CARMGEKNTEAFF.

The genes are TRBV6-4 and TRBJ2-1; 8 bases agree with TRBD1. The CDR3 covers 16 residues. The trim removed 0 bases at V and 4 bases at J, leaving 5 bases unmatched. Germline V gives CDR1 MRHNA, CDR2 SNTAGT. The CDR3 spells CASSDSNRGEYNEQFF. In nucleotides, the CDR3 is TGTGCCAGCAGTGACTCTAACAGGGGGGAATACAATGAGCAGTTCTTC.

The rearrangement joins TRBV4-2 to TRBJ1-2; 10 bases line up with TRBD1. The CDR3 covers 15 residues. The germline V gene encodes CDR1 LGHNA and CDR2 YNFKEQ. V was pared by 4 bases and J by 3 bases, with 5 bases of the junction left unmatched. The CDR3 sequence is CASSPYGTGDYGYTF. CDR3 DNA sequence: TGTGCCAGCAGCCCGTATGGGACAGGGGACTATGGCTACACCTTC.

The chain links TRBV24-1 to TRBJ2-1; 11 nucleotides align to TRBD2. Per germline, CDR1 KGHDR and CDR2 SFDVKD. The CDR3 is made up of 16 amino acids. With V trimmed by 8 bases and J by 0 bases, 5 bases remained unmatched. The CDR3 DNA reads as TGTGCCACCATGGGACTAGCGGCTAGCTCCTACAATGAGCAGTTCTTC. Protein product: CATMGLAASSYNEQFF.

This clonotype turned up a few times. The chain uses TRBV4-1 and TRBJ2-3, with D unresolved. The germline V gene has CDR1 MGHRA and CDR2 YSYEKL. V was pared by 3 bases and J by 2 bases, with 12 bases between. The CDR3 length is 15 residues. CDR3 sequence (DNA): TGCGCCAGCAGCCAGGCATGGTCTAACACAGATACGCAGTATTTT. Protein product: CASSQAWSNTDTQYF.

This clonotype was observed a handful of times. The chain recombines TRBV4-2 with TRBJ2-3; 7 positions match TRBD1. V trimming: 1 base; J trimming: 6 bases; junction bases outside the gene matches: 4. The germline gives CDR1 LGHNA, CDR2 YNFKEQ. This CDR3 has 14 residues. For the CDR3, the DNA is TGTGCCAGCAGCCAAGGAGGGGGCGCGGATACGCAGTATTTT. Its protein is CASSQGGGADTQYF.

The rearrangement joins TRBV20-1 to TRBJ2-7; 7 bases fit TRBD2. This CDR3 spans 12 amino acids. V lost 8 bases to trimming and J lost 3 bases; unmatched junction nucleotides: 7. CDR1 and CDR2 from the germline V gene are DFQATT and SNEGSKA (reference sequence). The chain's CDR3 is CSWGGTNYEQYF. The DNA for the CDR3 is TGCAGTTGGGGGGGGACCAACTACGAGCAGTACTTC.

V and J are TRBV20-1 and TRBJ1-1; TRBD1 matches 7 bases. The CDR3 loop spans 13 amino acids. Germline V gene data show CDR1 as DFQATT and CDR2 as SNEGSKA (reference sequence). With V trimmed by 6 bases and J by 1 base, 5 bases remained unmatched. CDR3 DNA sequence: TGCAGTGCCCGGACAGGACCGAACACTGAAGCTTTCTTT. Translated: CSARTGPNTEAFF.

The chain uses TRBV20-1 and TRBJ1-4; the match to TRBD1 covers 8 bases. There are 14 residues in the CDR3. Germline-derived CDR1 and CDR2 are DFQATT and SNEGSKA (reference sequence). V was pared by 0 bases and J by 5 bases, with 2 bases of the junction left unmatched. The CDR3 region is CSARDTGGNEKLFF. The CDR3 nucleotides are TGCAGTGCTAGAGACACAGGGGGGAATGAAAAACTGTTTTTT.

This clonotype was detected ten times or more. V usage is TRBV27 and J usage is TRBJ2-6, with TRBD1 as a possible D gene (6 bases). The CDR3 spans 15 residues. Trimming shortened V by 6 bases and J by 2 bases, and 11 bases separated the two germline ends. From germline, CDR1 is MNHEY and CDR2 SMNVEV (reference sequence). The CDR3 loop reads CASSVQGTGANVLTF. The CDR3 region has the DNA TGTGCCAGCAGCGTACAGGGTACTGGGGCCAACGTCCTGACTTTC.

Only a few counts were recorded for this clonotype. The V and J genes are TRBV11-3 and TRBJ2-4; a possible D gene is TRBD1 (6 bases). Between the trimmed V and J ends, which lost 5 bases and 0 bases, there was a span of 14 bases. Germline V lookup: CDR1 SGHNT, CDR2 YENEEA. The CDR3 covers 16 residues. The CDR3 region is CASSLPDSLAKNIQYF. CDR3 coding DNA: TGTGCCAGCAGCCTCCCGGACAGCCTAGCCAAAAACATTCAGTACTTC.

This clonotype was seen once. The genes are TRBV27 and TRBJ2-3; D is perhaps TRBD2 (7 bases). V was clipped by 0 bases and J by 2 bases, with 12 bases between them. Germline lookup yields CDR1 MNHEY and CDR2 SMNVEV (reference sequence). CDR3 length: 16 amino acids. CDR3 amino acids: CASSLSDGGHTDTQYF. For the CDR3, the DNA is TGTGCCAGCAGTTTATCTGACGGGGGGCACACAGATACGCAGTATTTT.

Of note for this clonotype: A much more abundant neighbour one base away suggests this may be a read error. This chain joins TRBV12-3 or TRBV12-4 and TRBJ2-3, with D tentatively TRBD1 (5 bases). The CDR3 runs 12 residues. In DNA, the CDR3 is TGTGCCAGCAGCCAGGGCACAGATATGCAGTATTTT. This gives the protein CASSQGTDMQYF.

In this sample, this clonotype turned up a few times. The chain employs TRBV29-1 and TRBJ1-4; TRBD1 agrees at 9 bases. J lost 7 bases, V lost 3 bases, and 0 bases had no gene match. From germline, CDR1 is SQVTM and CDR2 ANQGSEA. CDR3 length: 12 amino acids. The CDR3 DNA sequence: TGCAGCGTTGAGGACAGGGGTGAAAAACTGTTTTTT. It specifies CSVEDRGEKLFF.